This T cell receptor (beta chain) emerged from a study of monozygotic twins with inflammatory bowel disease. Study conclusions and caveats: In the analysis, different T cell subtypes could not be told apart.

No DNA is given; TCRdb re-called the 5' RACE reads and lists each CDR3 protein once. In total, the table holds about 140,000 distinct CDR3 sequences. The CDR3 has 14 amino acids. CDR1 is SGHRS and CDR2 is YFSETQ in the germline V gene. Note on this clonotype: Its antigen is unknown.

Sequencing was done on a sample of blood. This rearrangement joins TRBV5-1 to TRBJ2-3. The sequence was collected from a human donor with ulcerative colitis or Crohn's disease, or a healthy co-twin of an affected twin (not recorded which). The CDR3 here is CASSSGEGTDTQYF.